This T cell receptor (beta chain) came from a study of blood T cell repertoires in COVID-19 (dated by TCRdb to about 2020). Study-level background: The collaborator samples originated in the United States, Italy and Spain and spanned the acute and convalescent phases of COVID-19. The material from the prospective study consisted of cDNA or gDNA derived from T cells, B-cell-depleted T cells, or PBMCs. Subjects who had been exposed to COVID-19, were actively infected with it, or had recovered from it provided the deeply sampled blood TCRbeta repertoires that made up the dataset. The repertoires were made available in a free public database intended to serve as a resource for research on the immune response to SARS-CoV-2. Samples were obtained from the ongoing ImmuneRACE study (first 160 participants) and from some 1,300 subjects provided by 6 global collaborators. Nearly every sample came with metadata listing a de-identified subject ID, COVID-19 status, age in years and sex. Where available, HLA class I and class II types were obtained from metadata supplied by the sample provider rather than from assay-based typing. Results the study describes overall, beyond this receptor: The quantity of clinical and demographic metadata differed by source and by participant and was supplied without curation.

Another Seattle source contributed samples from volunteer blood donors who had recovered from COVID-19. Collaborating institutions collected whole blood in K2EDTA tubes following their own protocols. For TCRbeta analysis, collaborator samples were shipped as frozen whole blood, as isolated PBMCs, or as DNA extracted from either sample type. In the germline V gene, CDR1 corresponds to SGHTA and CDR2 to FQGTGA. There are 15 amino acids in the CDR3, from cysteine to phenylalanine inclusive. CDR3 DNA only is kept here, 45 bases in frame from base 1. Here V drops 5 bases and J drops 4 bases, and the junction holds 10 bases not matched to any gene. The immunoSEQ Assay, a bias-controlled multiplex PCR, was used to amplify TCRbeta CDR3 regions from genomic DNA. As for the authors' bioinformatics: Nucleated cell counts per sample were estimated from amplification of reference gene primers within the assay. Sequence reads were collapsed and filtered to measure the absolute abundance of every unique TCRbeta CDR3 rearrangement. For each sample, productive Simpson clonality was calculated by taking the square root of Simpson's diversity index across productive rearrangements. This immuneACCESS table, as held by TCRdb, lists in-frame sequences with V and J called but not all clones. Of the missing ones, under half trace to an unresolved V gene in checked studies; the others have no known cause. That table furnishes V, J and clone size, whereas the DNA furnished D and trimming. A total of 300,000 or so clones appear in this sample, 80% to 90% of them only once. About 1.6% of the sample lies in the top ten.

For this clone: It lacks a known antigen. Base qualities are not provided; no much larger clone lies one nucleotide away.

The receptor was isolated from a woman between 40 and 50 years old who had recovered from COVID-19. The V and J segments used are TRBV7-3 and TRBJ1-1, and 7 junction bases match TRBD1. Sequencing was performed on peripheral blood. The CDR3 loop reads CASSPQGMQGTEAFF. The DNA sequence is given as TGTGCCAGCAGCCCACAGGGGATGCAGGGCACTGAAGCTTTCTTT.